This T cell receptor beta chain was sequenced for a study of identical twins. Study-level results: A partial confounding effect on zero-insertion analyses could come from invariant MAIT and iNKT cells. Excess sharing between twins was weaker in beta out-of-frame sequences.

Only a few counts were recorded for this clonotype. Its specificity is not known. Unmatched junction bases numbered 5, after V lost 2 bases and J lost 6 bases. The CDR3 totals 15 residues. Germline CDR1 is MRHNA and CDR2 is SNTAGT. Unique molecular identifiers were present on cDNA, and template switching added a universal primer site. TCRdb re-called the 5' RACE reads with MiXCR, one entry per CDR3 protein. The sample shows roughly 250,000 distinct CDR3 sequences, approximately 8% of them seen only once. This sample was also put to use in a study of yellow fever vaccine responses in identical twins.

The sequence was obtained from a woman aged 18-35 years in good health. Source material: CD8+ T cells sorted from blood. The chain couples TRBV6-4 to TRBJ2-2; 8 bases are a match to TRBD2. The CDR3 sequence is CASSDVGRASGELFF. The CDR3 region has the DNA TGTGCCAGCAGTGACGTCGGGAGGGCCTCCGGGGAGCTGTTTTTT.